This T cell receptor beta chain was identified in a study of blood T cells in healthy people across ages. V shed 3 bases and J shed 3 bases, with 15 bases lying between them. The CDR3 totals 15 residues. Germline V gene lookup returns CDR1 SGHTA and CDR2 FQGNSA. This clonotype was seen a few times. Primed by a sample-barcoded 5' primer and a J-beta primer mix, a second PCR proceeded for roughly 7 to 11 cycles. Each cDNA molecule, via a template-switch adaptor with 12 random nucleotides, was tagged. TCRdb fed the 5' RACE reads into MiXCR, producing one record per CDR3 protein. The sample includes approximately 850,000 distinct CDR3 sequences, roughly 60% of them seen just once.

The chain has TRBV7-2 and TRBJ2-7; D is unclear. The sequence was obtained from a young man in good health. Sequenced: blood. CDR3: CASSFNPPTIYEQYF. CDR3 nucleotide sequence: TGTGCCAGCAGCTTTAATCCCCCGACCATCTACGAGCAGTACTTC.